The sequence of this T cell receptor beta chain was determined in a study of beta chain features in type 1 diabetes. Study results and caveats: In all four CD4+ subsets, TCRB CDR3 length was significantly, moderately reduced in type 1 diabetes. VDJ junctions sequenced from type 1 diabetes patients showed fewer insertions and more deletions.

One heparinised blood draw averaging roughly 100 mL was given by each donor. The authors sorted CD4+ naive, central memory, regulatory and stem cell-like memory cells via CD45RO/CCR7/CD25/CD127/CD95/CD27. This clone was seen only a few times. Antigen: not known. The sequenced template was cDNA made from the entire isolated RNA. Generated by immunoSEQ multiplex PCR, the TCRdb table keeps only in-frame clones and is missing some. The sample lists roughly 300,000 clones; 9.3% were seen once. Trimming stripped 2 bases from V and 6 bases from J, with 12 bases between. Germline V gene data show CDR1 as SGHKS and CDR2 as YYEKEE (reference sequence). This CDR3 spans 13 amino acids.

Material: central memory CD4+ T cells from blood. The receptor's source is a man aged 25-45 years with type 1 diabetes. V and J are TRBV5-5 and TRBJ2-7, with D possibly called TRBD1 or TRBD2 (6 bases each). For the CDR3, the DNA is TGTGCCAGCAGCTTCTCCAGGGGAGGCGAGCAGTACTTC. Residues: CASSFSRGGEQYF. Supplemented by reference TRBV5-5 and TRBJ2-7, the full variable domain reads DAGVTQSPTHLIKTRGQQVTLRCSPISGHKSVSWYQQVLGQGPQFIFQYYEKEERGRGNFPDRFSARQFPNYSSELNVNALLLGDSALYLCASSFSRGGEQYFGPGTRLTVT.